One sample yielded the 5 T cell receptor beta chains listed below, sequenced in a study of T-cell memory formation after mild COVID-19. TCRdb re-analysed the 5' RACE reads in MiXCR, keeping a single row per CDR3 protein. The sample has over 150,000 distinct CDR3 sequences, under 20% seen once; the top ten hold roughly 3.9%. Specimen: PBMCs or a T cell subset sorted from them (not recorded which). The receptors come from a man younger than 35 who had mild COVID-19 (a few samples of this study predate the infection). Cell type and time point are not known.

This clonotype was recorded many times. At one of its ends the junction is not consistent with the germline gene, which may arise from a read error. CDR3 DNA sequence: TGTGCCAGCAGTTTAGGGACTGACAATGAGCAGTTCTTC. This codes for CASSLGTDNEQFF. The chain employs TRBV7-7 and TRBJ2-1; D possibly corresponds to TRBD2 (6 bases). CDR1 is SSHAT and CDR2 is FNYEAQ in the germline V gene (reference sequence). The CDR3 has 13 amino acids.

This sequence joins TRBV29-1 and TRBJ2-3; 8 bases are shared with TRBD1. CDR3 length equals 16 residues. Per the germline V gene, CDR1 is SQVTM and CDR2 is ANQGSEA. Unmatched junction bases numbered 10, after V lost 5 bases and J lost 0 bases. For the CDR3, the DNA is TGCAGCGTTATCAGGGGGCAGACTTCTAGCACAGATACGCAGTATTTT. Translating it yields CSVIRGQTSSTDTQYF.

This clonotype came up a few times. The chain is built from TRBV4-3 and TRBJ2-3, with unresolved D. Per germline, CDR1 LGHNA and CDR2 YSLEER. This CDR3 region has 14 residues. Trimming stripped 2 bases from V and 2 bases from J, with 8 bases between. The CDR3 coding sequence is TGCGCCAGCAGCCAACCAACAGACACAGATACGCAGTATTTT. This codes for CASSQPTDTDTQYF.

This clonotype showed up just a few times. V usage is TRBV20-1 and J usage is TRBJ1-1; a possible D gene is TRBD1 (5 bases). V was clipped by 3 bases and J by 2 bases, with 13 bases between them. CDR3 size: 14 residues. The germline gives CDR1 DFQATT, CDR2 SNEGSKA (reference sequence). CDR3 DNA sequence: TGCAGTGCTAGCGTTCACGGGGGTAACACTGAAGCTTTCTTT. Amino acids: CSASVHGGNTEAFF.

V usage is TRBV4-1 and J usage is TRBJ2-1; D is unresolved. The CDR3 has 14 residues. Germline V lookup: CDR1 MGHRA, CDR2 YSYEKL. Trimming took off 5 bases at V and 1 base at J, with 9 bases between the two ends. The chain's CDR3 is CASSSRRSYNEQFF. The CDR3 DNA reads TGCGCCAGCAGCTCCCGGCGATCCTACAATGAGCAGTTCTTC.